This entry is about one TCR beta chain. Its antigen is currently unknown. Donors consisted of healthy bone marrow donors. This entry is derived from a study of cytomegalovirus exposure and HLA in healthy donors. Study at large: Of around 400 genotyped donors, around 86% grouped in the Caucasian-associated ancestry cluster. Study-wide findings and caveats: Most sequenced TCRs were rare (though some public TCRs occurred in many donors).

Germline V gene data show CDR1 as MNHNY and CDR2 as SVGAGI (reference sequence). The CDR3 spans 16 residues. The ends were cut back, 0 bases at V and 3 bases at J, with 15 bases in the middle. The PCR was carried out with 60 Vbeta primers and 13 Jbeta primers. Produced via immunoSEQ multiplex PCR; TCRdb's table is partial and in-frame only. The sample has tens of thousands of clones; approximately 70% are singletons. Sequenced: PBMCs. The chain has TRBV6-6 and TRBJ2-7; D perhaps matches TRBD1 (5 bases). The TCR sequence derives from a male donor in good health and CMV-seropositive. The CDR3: CASSYSTAGLVYEQYF. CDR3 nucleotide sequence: TGTGCCAGCAGTTACTCCACGGCAGGGCTCGTCTACGAGCAGTACTTC.